These T cell receptor beta chains were read from a single sample in a study of graft-versus-host responses after intestinal transplantation. Assay used: immunoSEQ multiplex PCR; TCRdb lists only in-frame clones, some missing. The table shows some 69,000 clones, with roughly 92% occurring only once. The sequencing here drew on bone marrow, taken 700 to 850 days after intestinal transplantation. The receptors come from a human patient who received an intestinal transplant, so some T cells may come from the graft donor. Both conserved end residues are part of each CDR3. Fields, in order: D gene, clone size, V gene, J gene, CDR3 protein. The D gene is left open where the match is weak. Clone size is not always given. Where it is, it says once, few, many or a class for expanded clones.

>-|once|TRBV13|TRBJ1-2
CANSLGPSNYGYTF
>TRBD2|-|TRBV5-1|TRBJ2-1
CASSHLAGEAPNEQFF
>TRBD1|-|TRBV10-2|TRBJ1-4
CASGDRGPEKLFF
>-|once|TRBV19|TRBJ1-1
CASISGMGTEAFF
>-|once|TRBV7-9|TRBJ1-1
CASSPLGTEAFF
>TRBD1|-|TRBV7-3|TRBJ1-2
CASSSTGDDGYTF
>TRBD2|-|TRBV29-1|TRBJ2-5
CSVDYWGGLQETQYF
>-|-|TRBV5-1|TRBJ1-1
CASSPAGPYTEAFF
>TRBD2|once|TRBV5-1|TRBJ2-1
CASSLAGLAGENNEQFF
>-|-|TRBV30|TRBJ2-5
CAWTRGPSQETQYF
>TRBD1|-|TRBV5-1|TRBJ2-3
CASSLVGQGTYTQYF
>TRBD1|-|TRBV19|TRBJ2-7
CASSPGTGARYEQYF
>-|-|TRBV5-1|TRBJ2-6
CASSLGPSSGANVLTF
>-|once|TRBV7-9|TRBJ2-5
CASSSYPGTAYQETQYF
>-|-|TRBV21-1|TRBJ2-7
CASSKVGARDPNYF
>-|-|TRBV7-7|TRBJ2-5
CASSLESGFQETQYF
>-|-|TRBV5-1|TRBJ2-5
CASSLGEQGEGETQYF
>-|-|TRBV7-6|TRBJ2-1
CASRPQRGPYNEQFF
>-|once|TRBV18|TRBJ2-1
CASSPTEYNEQFF
>-|-|TRBV7-3|TRBJ2-3
CASSLFPGGSTDTQYF